This T cell receptor (beta chain) was recovered during a study of regulatory T cells. Between the trimmed V and J ends, which lost 5 bases and 0 bases, there was a span of 8 bases. Germline CDR1 reads SGHTA; CDR2 reads FQGNSA. The CDR3 contains 13 residues. The primer mix had 52 TRBV and 13 TRBJ primers. Sequencing used immunoSEQ multiplex PCR; TCRdb keeps in-frame clones, though not all of them. The table includes 20,000 to 25,000 clones, over 85% detected once. Specimen: CD8+ T cells sorted from blood. This chain connects TRBV7-2 to TRBJ2-7; D gene ambiguous. The origin of this receptor is a child aged 2 to 15 with CD3G deficiency. The CDR3 loop reads CASSPVSSYEQYF. The CDR3 nucleotides read TGTGCCAGCAGCCCGGTCTCCTCCTACGAGCAGTACTTC.